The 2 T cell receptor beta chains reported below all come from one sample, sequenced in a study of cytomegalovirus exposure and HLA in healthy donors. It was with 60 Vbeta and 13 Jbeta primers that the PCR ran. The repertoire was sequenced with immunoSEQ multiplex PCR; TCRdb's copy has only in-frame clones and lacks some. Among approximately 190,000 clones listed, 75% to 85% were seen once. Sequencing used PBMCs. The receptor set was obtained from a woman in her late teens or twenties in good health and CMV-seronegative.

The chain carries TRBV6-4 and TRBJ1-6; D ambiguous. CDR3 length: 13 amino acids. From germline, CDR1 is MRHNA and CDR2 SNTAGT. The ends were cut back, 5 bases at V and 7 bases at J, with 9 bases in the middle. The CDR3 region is CASSSGLNSPLHF. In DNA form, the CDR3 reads TGTGCCAGCAGTTCGGGTCTGAATTCACCCCTCCACTTT.

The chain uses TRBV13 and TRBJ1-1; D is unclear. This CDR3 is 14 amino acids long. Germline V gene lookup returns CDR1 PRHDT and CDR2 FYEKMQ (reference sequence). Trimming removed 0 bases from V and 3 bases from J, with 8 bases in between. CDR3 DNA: TGTGCCAGCAGCTTAGGGACTCTTTACACTGAAGCTTTCTTT. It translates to CASSLGTLYTEAFF.